The subject of this entry is one T cell receptor (beta chain). Trimming shortened V by 1 base and J by 6 bases, and 13 bases separated the two germline ends. The CDR3 is 15 residues long. Germline assignment: CDR1 MDHEN and CDR2 SYDVKM. The data were obtained in a study of blood T cell repertoires in COVID-19. Study-level information: Some COVID-19 samples were acute and others convalescent; all came from the United States, Italy and Spain. Sources were T cells, B-cell-depleted T cells, or PBMCs; the material itself was cDNA or gDNA.

How the authors handled the data: Reference gene primers were amplified, and this amplification served to estimate nucleated cell counts. The protocol was immunoSEQ multiplex PCR, while the TCRdb copy is restricted to in-frame clones and leaves out a portion. V, J and clone size are taken as reported in that table, and D and trimming were inferred from the DNA itself. The table has hundreds of thousands of clones, roughly 80% seen once. The sequence derives from an elderly woman with acute or convalescent COVID-19. Sequenced material: peripheral blood. V gene TRBV28 combines with J gene TRBJ1-5, with D uncertain. This chain's CDR3 is CASSLYRSSGQPQHF. DNA for the CDR3: TGTGCCAGCAGTTTATATCGATCGTCCGGTCAGCCCCAGCATTTT.